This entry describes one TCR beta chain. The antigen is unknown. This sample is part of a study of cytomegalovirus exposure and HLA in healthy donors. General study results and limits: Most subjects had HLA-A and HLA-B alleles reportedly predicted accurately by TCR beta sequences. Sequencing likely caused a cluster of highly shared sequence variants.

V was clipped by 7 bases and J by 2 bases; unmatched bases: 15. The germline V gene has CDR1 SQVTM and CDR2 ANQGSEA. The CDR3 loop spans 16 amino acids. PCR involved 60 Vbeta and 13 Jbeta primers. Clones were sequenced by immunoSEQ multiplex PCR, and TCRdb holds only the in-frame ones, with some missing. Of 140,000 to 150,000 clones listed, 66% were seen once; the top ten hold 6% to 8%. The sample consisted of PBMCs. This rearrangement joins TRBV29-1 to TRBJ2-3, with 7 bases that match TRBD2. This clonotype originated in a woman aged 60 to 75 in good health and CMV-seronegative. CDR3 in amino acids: CSALAAADGATDTQYF. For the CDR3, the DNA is TGCAGCGCCCTAGCGGCGGCGGATGGGGCCACAGATACGCAGTATTTT.